This is a list of T cell receptor beta chains from one sample in a study of identical twins. TCRdb re-called the 5' RACE reads with MiXCR, one entry per CDR3 protein. Altogether approximately 220,000 distinct CDR3 sequences are present, approximately 7.8% being singletons, with the ten largest covering less than 6.5%. This sample was shared with a second study, whose subject was yellow fever vaccine responses in identical twins.

Sequencing used CD8+ T cells sorted from blood. The receptor source for this set is a woman younger than 30 in good health. The CDR3 runs from the conserved cysteine through the conserved F or W. A D gene is named only where the DNA matches it firmly. Rows give clone size only sometimes, using once, few, many, or a class for an expanded clone.

cdr3_aa	cdr3_nt	clone_size	d_call	v_call	j_call
CATSTGQVNSPLHF	TGTGCCACCTCGACGGGACAGGTGAATTCACCCCTCCACTTT	many	TRBD1	TRBV12-3/TRBV12-4	TRBJ1-6
CASSTSSGGVETQYF	TGTGCCAGCAGCACCTCTAGCGGGGGCGTGGAGACCCAGTACTTC	few	TRBD2	TRBV7-9	TRBJ2-5
CASSEGTENIQYF	TGTGCCAGCAGCGAGGGGACAGAAAACATTCAGTACTTC	many	TRBD1	TRBV9	TRBJ2-4
CASSQSTGPAETIYNEQFF	TGTGCCAGCAGCCAATCGACAGGTCCGGCAGAGACGATATACAATGAGCAGTTCTTC	NA	NA	TRBV14	TRBJ2-1
CATSTAYGVNTEAFF	TGTGCCACCAGCACGGCGTATGGTGTGAACACTGAAGCTTTCTTT	NA	NA	TRBV15	TRBJ1-1
CASSPGTSGLYNEQFF	TGTGCCAGCAGCCCGGGGACTAGCGGGTTATACAATGAGCAGTTCTTC	few	TRBD2	TRBV6-1	TRBJ2-1
CASSPRVGNSGYEQYF	TGCGCCAGCAGCCCTAGGGTGGGGAACAGCGGCTACGAGCAGTACTTC	NA	NA	TRBV4-1	TRBJ2-7
CASSLTFRELEEQYF	TGTGCCAGCAGCTTAACCTTCCGGGAGCTAGAAGAGCAGTACTTC	few	NA	TRBV11-2	TRBJ2-7
CASSQEGSGLRSYEQYF	TGTGCCAGCAGCCAAGAAGGGTCGGGACTAAGGTCCTACGAGCAGTACTTC	few	TRBD2	TRBV3-1	TRBJ2-7
CASSQETFSDNEQFF	TGCGCCAGCAGCCAAGAAACATTTTCTGACAATGAGCAGTTCTTC	few	NA	TRBV4-1	TRBJ2-1
CAILGRADTQYF	TGTGCCATACTCGGGCGGGCAGATACGCAGTATTTT	many	NA	TRBV11-2	TRBJ2-3
CASSLTWTEQYEAFF	TGTGCCAGCAGTTTAACGTGGACAGAACAATATGAAGCTTTCTTT	NA	NA	TRBV12-3/TRBV12-4	TRBJ1-1
CASSLGRIPTTDTQYF	TGTGCCAGCAGTTTGGGAAGAATTCCCACCACAGATACGCAGTATTTT	many	NA	TRBV27	TRBJ2-3
CASSQGGQNTGELFF	TGTGCCAGCAGCCAGGGGGGACAGAACACCGGGGAGCTGTTTTTT	few	NA	TRBV4-2	TRBJ2-2
CASSFRAPPLNEQFF	TGTGCCAGCAGCTTCCGGGCCCCTCCTTTGAATGAGCAGTTCTTC	NA	NA	TRBV7-2	TRBJ2-1
CASSPNSGTGNTGELFF	TGTGCCAGCAGCCCAAACTCGGGGACAGGGAACACCGGGGAGCTGTTTTTT	NA	TRBD1	TRBV11-2	TRBJ2-2
CASSHDVRSVTSVRTSYEQYF	TGTGCCAGCAGCCACGACGTACGATCCGTGACTAGCGTCAGAACCTCCTACGAGCAGTACTTC	NA	TRBD2	TRBV4-2	TRBJ2-7
CASSARGEVSLDTQYF	TGTGCCAGCAGTGCTAGGGGCGAGGTCTCATTAGATACGCAGTATTTT	NA	NA	TRBV6-1	TRBJ2-3
CASSYNPRTFTDTQYF	TGTGCCAGCAGCTACAATCCGCGGACTTTCACAGATACGCAGTATTTT	few	NA	TRBV9	TRBJ2-3
CSARARLSHGNEQFF	TGCAGTGCTAGAGCTAGGCTCTCACATGGCAATGAGCAGTTCTTC	many	NA	TRBV20-1	TRBJ2-1
CATSEGQGKGNTEAFF	TGTGCCACCAGTGAGGGACAGGGGAAAGGGAACACTGAAGCTTTCTTT	NA	TRBD1	TRBV24-1	TRBJ1-1
CASSPGQGRSPLHF	TGTGCCAGCAGCCCGGGACAGGGTCGTTCACCCCTCCACTTT	NA	TRBD1	TRBV25-1	TRBJ1-6
CASSLLQDDSHYGYTF	TGTGCCAGCAGTTTATTGCAGGATGATAGTCACTATGGCTACACCTTC	many	NA	TRBV28	TRBJ1-2
CASSLLSRNTEAFF	TGTGCCAGCAGCTTATTGAGCAGGAACACTGAAGCTTTCTTT	few	NA	TRBV7-3	TRBJ1-1
CASSLALKEQFF	TGTGCCAGCAGCTTAGCCCTCAAAGAGCAGTTCTTC	NA	NA	TRBV7-8	TRBJ2-1
CSARRLAGGRNIQYF	TGCAGTGCTAGAAGACTAGCGGGGGGGCGTAACATTCAGTACTTC	few	TRBD2	TRBV20-1	TRBJ2-4
CASSLEGKLQETQYF	TGCGCCAGCAGCTTGGAGGGGAAACTACAAGAGACCCAGTACTTC	many	NA	TRBV5-1	TRBJ2-5
CASSLDRRNTGELFF	TGTGCCAGCAGCTTAGACAGGAGGAACACCGGGGAGCTGTTTTTT	few	NA	TRBV7-9	TRBJ2-2
CASIGGTDTQYF	TGTGCCAGCATTGGAGGGACGGATACGCAGTATTTT	few	NA	TRBV6-5	TRBJ2-3
CASSFGHRGTEAFF	TGTGCCAGCAGTTTTGGGCACAGAGGGACTGAAGCTTTCTTT	many	NA	TRBV12-3/TRBV12-4	TRBJ1-1
CASSLALAYEQYF	TGTGCCAGCAGCTTAGCGCTAGCGTACGAGCAGTACTTC	many	NA	TRBV7-6	TRBJ2-7
CSAPTSGEINEQFF	TGCAGTGCCCCGACTAGCGGGGAGATCAATGAGCAGTTCTTC	few	TRBD2	TRBV20-1	TRBJ2-1
CASSQEYAGSNEQFF	TGTGCCAGCAGCCAAGAATACGCGGGGTCGAATGAGCAGTTCTTC	few	NA	TRBV4-2	TRBJ2-1
CSATDQSRTGELFF	TGCAGTGCTACCGACCAATCCCGCACCGGGGAGCTGTTTTTT	NA	NA	TRBV20-1	TRBJ2-2
CASSSNGVSGANVLTF	TGTGCCAGCAGCTCAAACGGGGTCTCTGGGGCCAACGTCCTGACTTTC	few	NA	TRBV9	TRBJ2-6
CASSYEGIGYTF	TGTGCCAGCAGTTACGAAGGGATCGGCTACACCTTC	many	NA	TRBV6-5	TRBJ1-2
CATSRATGKGEKLFF	TGTGCCACCAGCAGAGCGACAGGGAAGGGTGAAAAACTGTTTTTT	many	TRBD1	TRBV15	TRBJ1-4
CASSLGRKGEQFF	TGTGCCAGCAGCTTGGGTAGAAAAGGTGAGCAGTTCTTC	few	NA	TRBV5-5	TRBJ2-1
CASSPLPGLQSFPHTDTQYF	TGTGCCAGCAGCCCCCTACCGGGACTTCAATCGTTCCCCCACACAGATACGCAGTATTTT	NA	NA	TRBV4-2	TRBJ2-3
CSVALRVYDSPLHF	TGCAGCGTTGCTCTCAGGGTTTATGATTCACCCCTCCACTTT	many	NA	TRBV29-1	TRBJ1-6
CASSPRSTYEQYF	TGTGCCAGCAGCCCGCGTTCTACCTACGAGCAGTACTTC	few	NA	TRBV9	TRBJ2-7
CASSLGGRTMDQPQHF	TGTGCCAGCAGTTTAGGTGGTCGGACCATGGACCAGCCCCAGCATTTT	NA	NA	TRBV12-3/TRBV12-4	TRBJ1-5
CASSFSAGGRDEQFF	TGTGCCAGCAGTTTCAGTGCGGGGGGGCGGGATGAGCAGTTCTTC	few	TRBD2	TRBV27	TRBJ2-1
CASSLDGNYNEQFF	TGCGCCAGCAGCTTGGACGGGAACTACAATGAGCAGTTCTTC	many	NA	TRBV5-1	TRBJ2-1
CASSTRWGSQETQYF	TGTGCCAGCAGTACAAGGTGGGGGTCCCAAGAGACCCAGTACTTC	NA	NA	TRBV27	TRBJ2-5
CASRGSPEAQYF	TGTGCCAGCAGGGGGAGTCCAGAGGCCCAGTACTTC	once	NA	TRBV2	TRBJ2-5
CASSQVAASDYNEQFF	TGCGCCAGCAGCCAAGTCGCAGCTAGCGACTACAATGAGCAGTTCTTC	few	NA	TRBV4-1	TRBJ2-1